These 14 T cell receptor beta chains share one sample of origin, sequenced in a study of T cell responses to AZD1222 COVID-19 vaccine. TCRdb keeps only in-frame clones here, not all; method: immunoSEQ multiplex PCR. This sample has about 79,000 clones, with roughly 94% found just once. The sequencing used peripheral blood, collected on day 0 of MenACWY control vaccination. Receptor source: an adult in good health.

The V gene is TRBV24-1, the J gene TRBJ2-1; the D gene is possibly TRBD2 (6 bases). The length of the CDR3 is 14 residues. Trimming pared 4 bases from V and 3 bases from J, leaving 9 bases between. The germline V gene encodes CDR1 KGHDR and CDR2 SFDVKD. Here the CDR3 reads CATSEGLNYNEQFF. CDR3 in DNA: TGTGCCACCAGTGAGGGACTGAACTACAATGAGCAGTTCTTC.

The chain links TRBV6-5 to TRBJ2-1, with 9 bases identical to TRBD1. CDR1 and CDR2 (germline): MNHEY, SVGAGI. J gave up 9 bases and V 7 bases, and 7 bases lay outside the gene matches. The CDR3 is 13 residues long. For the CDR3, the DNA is TGTGCCAGCACCAGCGGGACAGGGATTGAGCAGTTCTTC. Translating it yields CASTSGTGIEQFF.

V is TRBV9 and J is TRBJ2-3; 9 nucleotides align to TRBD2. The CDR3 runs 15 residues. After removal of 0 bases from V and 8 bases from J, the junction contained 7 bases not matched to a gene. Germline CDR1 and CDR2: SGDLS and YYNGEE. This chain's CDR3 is CASSVVAGDTGTQYF. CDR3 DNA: TGTGCCAGCAGCGTAGTAGCGGGAGACACTGGTACGCAGTATTTT.

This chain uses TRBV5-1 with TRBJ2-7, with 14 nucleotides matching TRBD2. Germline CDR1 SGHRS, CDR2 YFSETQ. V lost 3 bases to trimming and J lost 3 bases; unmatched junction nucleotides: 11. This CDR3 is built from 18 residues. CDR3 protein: CASSSEGLAGEGGYEQYF. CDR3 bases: TGCGCCAGCAGCTCAGAGGGACTAGCGGGAGAAGGAGGCTACGAGCAGTACTTC.

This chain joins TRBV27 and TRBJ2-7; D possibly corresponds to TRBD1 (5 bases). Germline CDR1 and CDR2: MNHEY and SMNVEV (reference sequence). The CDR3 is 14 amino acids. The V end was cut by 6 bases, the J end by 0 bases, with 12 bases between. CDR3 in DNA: TGTGCCAGCAGACGGACAATCCCCTCCTACGAGCAGTACTTC. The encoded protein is CASRRTIPSYEQYF.

CDR3: CATSDLSAGGTEQFF. CDR3 sequence (DNA): TGTGCCACCAGTGATTTATCAGCGGGAGGCACTGAGCAGTTCTTC. The chain employs TRBV24-1 and TRBJ2-1; 9 nucleotides align to TRBD2. Germline CDR1 and CDR2: KGHDR and SFDVKD. With V trimmed by 1 base and J by 9 bases, 6 bases remained unmatched. This CDR3 spans 15 amino acids.

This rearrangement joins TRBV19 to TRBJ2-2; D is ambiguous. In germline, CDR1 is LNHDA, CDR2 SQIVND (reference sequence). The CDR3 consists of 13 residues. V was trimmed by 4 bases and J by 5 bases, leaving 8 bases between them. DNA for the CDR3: TGTGCCAGTAGTAAGGAAGTGACCGGGGAGCTGTTTTTT. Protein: CASSKEVTGELFF.

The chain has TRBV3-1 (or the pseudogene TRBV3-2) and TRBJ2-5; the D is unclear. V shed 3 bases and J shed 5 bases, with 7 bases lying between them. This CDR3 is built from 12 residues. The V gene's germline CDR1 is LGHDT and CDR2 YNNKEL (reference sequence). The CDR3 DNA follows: TGTGCCAGCAGCCAGACGCTGGAGACCCAGTACTTC. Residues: CASSQTLETQYF.

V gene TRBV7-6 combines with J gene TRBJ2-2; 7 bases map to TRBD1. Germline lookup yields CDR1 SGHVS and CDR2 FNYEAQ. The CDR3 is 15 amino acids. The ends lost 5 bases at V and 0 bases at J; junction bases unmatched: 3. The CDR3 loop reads CASSLGQTNTGELFF. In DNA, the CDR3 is TGTGCCAGCAGCCTGGGACAGACGAACACCGGGGAGCTGTTTTTT.

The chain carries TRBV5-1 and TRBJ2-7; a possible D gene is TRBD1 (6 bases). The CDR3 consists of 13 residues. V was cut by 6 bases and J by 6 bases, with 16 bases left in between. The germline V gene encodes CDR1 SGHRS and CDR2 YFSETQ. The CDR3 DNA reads TGCGCCAGCAACCGGGACACTCTCGCCGAGCAGTACTTC. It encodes CASNRDTLAEQYF.

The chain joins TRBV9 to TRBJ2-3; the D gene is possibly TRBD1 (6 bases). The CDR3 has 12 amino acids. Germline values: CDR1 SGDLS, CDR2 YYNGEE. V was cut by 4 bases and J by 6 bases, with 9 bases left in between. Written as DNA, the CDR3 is TGTGCCAGCAGCTTGGGGGCGGATACGCAGTATTTT. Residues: CASSLGADTQYF. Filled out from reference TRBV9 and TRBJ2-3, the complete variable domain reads DSGVTQTPKHLITATGQRVTLRCSPRSGDLSVYWYQQSLDQGLQFLIQYYNGEERAKGNILERFSAQQFPDLHSELNLSSLELGDSALYFCASSLGADTQYFGPGTRLTVL.

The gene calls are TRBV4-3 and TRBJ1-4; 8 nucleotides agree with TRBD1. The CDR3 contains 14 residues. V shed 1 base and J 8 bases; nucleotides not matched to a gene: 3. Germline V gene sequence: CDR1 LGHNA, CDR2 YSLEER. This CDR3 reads CASSQGQGAEKLFF. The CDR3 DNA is TGCGCCAGCAGCCAAGGGCAGGGGGCGGAAAAACTGTTTTTT.

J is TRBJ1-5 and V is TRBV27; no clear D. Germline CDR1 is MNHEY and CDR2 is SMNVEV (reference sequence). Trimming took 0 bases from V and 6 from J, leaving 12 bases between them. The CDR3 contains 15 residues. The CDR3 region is CASSLSTPGGQPQHF. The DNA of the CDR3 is TGTGCCAGCAGTTTATCAACCCCAGGTGGTCAGCCCCAGCATTTT.

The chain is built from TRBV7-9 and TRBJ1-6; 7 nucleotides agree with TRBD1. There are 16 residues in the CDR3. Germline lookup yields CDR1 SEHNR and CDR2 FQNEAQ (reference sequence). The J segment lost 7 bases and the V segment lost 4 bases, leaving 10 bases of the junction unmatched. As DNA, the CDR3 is TGTGCCAGCAGCTCTCCGGACAGGAGGTGGAATTCACCCCTCCACTTT. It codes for CASSSPDRRWNSPLHF.